The 11 T cell receptor beta chains listed next were all sequenced from one sample in a study of blood T cell repertoires in COVID-19. TCRdb keeps only in-frame clones here, not all; method: immunoSEQ multiplex PCR. This table holds roughly 250,000 clones, less than 85% found once. The specimen was peripheral blood. These receptor sequences come from a woman older than 75 with active or convalescent COVID-19.

The CDR3 reads CASTGEVNTEAFF. The DNA for the CDR3 is TGTGCCAGCACGGGGGAAGTGAACACTGAAGCTTTCTTT. The gene calls are TRBV2 and TRBJ1-1; tentative D call: TRBD1 (5 bases). Germline lookup yields CDR1 SNHLY and CDR2 FYNNEI. The V and J ends lost 7 bases and 0 bases respectively, with 9 bases between them. CDR3 length: 13 amino acids.

V is TRBV5-1 and J is TRBJ1-2; 7 nucleotides line up with TRBD1. This CDR3 comprises 13 residues. Trimming removed 5 bases from V and 7 bases from J; junction bases left unmatched: 8. Germline loops: CDR1 SGHRS, CDR2 YFSETQ. The CDR3 nucleotides read TGCGCCAGCAGTACTGGGCAGGGGGGTGGCTACACCTTC. Translation gives CASSTGQGGGYTF.

CDR3 protein: CASSTPSQVQTGELFF. The CDR3 nucleotides read TGTGCCAGTAGTACCCCCTCGCAGGTCCAAACCGGGGAGCTGTTTTTT. The chain uses TRBV19 and TRBJ2-2; D is unresolved. This CDR3 region has 16 residues. Per the germline V gene, CDR1 is LNHDA and CDR2 is SQIVND (reference sequence). Trimming removed 4 bases at V and 5 bases at J, with 17 bases between. Supplemented by reference TRBV19 and TRBJ2-2, the full variable domain reads DGGITQSPKYLFRKEGQNVTLSCEQNLNHDAMYWYRQDPGQGLRLIYYSQIVNDFQKGDIAEGYSVSREKKESFPLTVTSAQKNPTAFYLCASSTPSQVQTGELFFGEGSRLTVL.

The chain uses TRBV5-6 and TRBJ1-4, with TRBD1 matching over 11 bases. V was clipped by 4 bases and J by 7 bases; unmatched bases: 9. The CDR3 covers 16 residues. Looked up from germline, CDR1 is SGHDT and CDR2 is YYEEEE. CDR3 sequence: CASSPPGTGGAEKLFF. The DNA for the CDR3 is TGTGCCAGCAGCCCTCCCGGGACAGGGGGGGCTGAAAAACTGTTTTTT.

Only one count was recorded for this clone. The V call is TRBV10-3, the J call TRBJ2-6, with a possible D match to TRBD2 (6 bases). V was shortened by 3 bases and J by 4 bases, with 13 bases between the two germline ends. Germline assignment: CDR1 ENHRY and CDR2 SYGVKD. The CDR3 is made up of 16 amino acids. DNA of the CDR3: TGTGCCATCAGTGACCCGGGGGTGAACGGGGCCAACGTCCTGACTTTC. Its protein product is CAISDPGVNGANVLTF.

In nucleotides, the CDR3 is TGCGCCAGCAGCCCTATGCCCGGAGACGGCTACACCTTC. Residues: CASSPMPGDGYTF. V usage is TRBV10-1 and J usage is TRBJ1-2, with D uncertain. Trimming removed 6 bases from V and 8 bases from J, with 16 bases in between. Germline V gene data show CDR1 as WNHNN and CDR2 as SYGVQD (reference sequence). The CDR3 extends over 13 amino acids.

The chain joins TRBV7-8 to TRBJ2-5; D might be TRBD2 (6 bases). The CDR3 covers 14 residues. CDR1 is SGHVS and CDR2 is FQNEAQ in the germline V gene. V dropped 1 base and J dropped 4 bases, with 10 bases sitting between them. The CDR3 coding sequence is TGTGCCAGCAGCTTAGTTGGGGGGTTAGAGACCCAGTACTTC. It yields the protein CASSLVGGLETQYF.

The J gene is TRBJ1-1, the V gene TRBV27, with 10 positions matching TRBD1. The germline V gene has CDR1 MNHEY and CDR2 SMNVEV (reference sequence). The CDR3 extends over 14 amino acids. The ends lost 5 bases at V and 4 bases at J; junction bases unmatched: 4. CDR3 nucleotide sequence: TGTGCCAGCAGTCTTAGGACAGGGGGCACTGAAGCTTTCTTT. This sequence encodes CASSLRTGGTEAFF.

The chain carries TRBV7-9 and TRBJ1-1; 7 bases match TRBD1. With V trimmed by 0 bases and J by 0 bases, 7 bases remained unmatched. This CDR3 region has 17 residues. Germline CDR1 is SEHNR and CDR2 is FQNEAQ (reference sequence). CDR3 residues: CASSLAPRGLMNTEAFF. The CDR3, as DNA: TGTGCCAGCAGCTTAGCGCCAAGGGGGCTTATGAACACTGAAGCTTTCTTT.

This rearrangement joins TRBV2 to TRBJ1-1; D ambiguous. V was pared by 2 bases and J by 1 base, with 8 bases between. Germline V gene sequence: CDR1 SNHLY, CDR2 FYNNEI. The CDR3 loop spans 14 amino acids. In DNA, the CDR3 is TGTGCCAGCAGTGAAATCTCCAGGAACACTGAAGCTTTCTTT. Translation: CASSEISRNTEAFF.

The chain is built from TRBV20-1 and TRBJ2-6, with 10 bases aligning to TRBD2. The germline CDR1 and CDR2 sequences are DFQATT and SNEGSKA (reference sequence). This CDR3 is 18 amino acids long. The V and J ends lost 3 bases and 1 base, in that order; junction bases with no gene match: 9. The CDR3 nucleotides are TGCAGTGCTAGTGCTAGCGGGGGAACATTTTCTGGGGCCAACGTCCTGACTTTC. Protein: CSASASGGTFSGANVLTF.